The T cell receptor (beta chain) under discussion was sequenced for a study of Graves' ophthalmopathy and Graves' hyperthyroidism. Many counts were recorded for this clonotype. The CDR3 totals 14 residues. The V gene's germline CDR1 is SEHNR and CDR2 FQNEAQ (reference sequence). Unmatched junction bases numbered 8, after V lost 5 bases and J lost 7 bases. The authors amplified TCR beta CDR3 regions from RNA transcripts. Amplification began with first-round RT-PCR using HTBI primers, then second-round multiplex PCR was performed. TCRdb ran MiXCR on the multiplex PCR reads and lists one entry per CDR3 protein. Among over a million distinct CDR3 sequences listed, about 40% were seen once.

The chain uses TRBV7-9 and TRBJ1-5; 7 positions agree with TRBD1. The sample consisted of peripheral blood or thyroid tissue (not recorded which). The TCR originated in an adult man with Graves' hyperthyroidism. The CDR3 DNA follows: TGTGCCAGCAGCCTCGACAGGGTTGGACAGCCCCAGCATTTT. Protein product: CASSLDRVGQPQHF.